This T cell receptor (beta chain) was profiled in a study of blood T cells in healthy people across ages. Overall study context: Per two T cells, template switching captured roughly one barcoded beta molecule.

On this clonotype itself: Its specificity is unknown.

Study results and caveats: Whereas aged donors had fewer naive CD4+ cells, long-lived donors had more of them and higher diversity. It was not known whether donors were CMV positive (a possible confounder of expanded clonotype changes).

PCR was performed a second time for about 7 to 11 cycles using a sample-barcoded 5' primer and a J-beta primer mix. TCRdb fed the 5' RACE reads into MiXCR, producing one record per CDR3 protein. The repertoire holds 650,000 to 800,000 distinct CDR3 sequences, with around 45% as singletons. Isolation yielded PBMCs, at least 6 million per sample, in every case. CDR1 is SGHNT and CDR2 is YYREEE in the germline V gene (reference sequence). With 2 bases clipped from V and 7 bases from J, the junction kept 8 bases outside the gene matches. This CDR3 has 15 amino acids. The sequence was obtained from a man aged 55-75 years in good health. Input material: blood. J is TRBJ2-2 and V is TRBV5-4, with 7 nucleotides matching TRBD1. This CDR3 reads CASSFRGLDVGELFF. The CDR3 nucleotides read TGTGCCAGCAGCTTCAGGGGGTTGGACGTCGGGGAGCTGTTTTTT.